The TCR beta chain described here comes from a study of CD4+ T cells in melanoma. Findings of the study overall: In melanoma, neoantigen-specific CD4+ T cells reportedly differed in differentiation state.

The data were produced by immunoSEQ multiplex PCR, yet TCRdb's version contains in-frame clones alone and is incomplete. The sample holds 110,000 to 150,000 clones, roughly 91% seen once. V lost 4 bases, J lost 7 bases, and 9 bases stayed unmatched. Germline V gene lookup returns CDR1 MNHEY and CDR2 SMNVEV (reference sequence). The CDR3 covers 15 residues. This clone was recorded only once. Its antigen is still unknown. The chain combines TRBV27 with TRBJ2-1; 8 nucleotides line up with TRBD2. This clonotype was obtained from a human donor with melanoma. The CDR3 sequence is CASSSTSAKLNEQFF. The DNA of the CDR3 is TGTGCCAGCAGTTCGACTAGCGCCAAGCTGAATGAGCAGTTCTTC.